This TCR beta chain was observed in a study of PD-1 blockade in mismatch repair-deficient tumors. Libraries were prepared by immunoSEQ multiplex PCR; TCRdb keeps only in-frame clonotypes and omits some of them. The sample yields 30,000 to 40,000 clones, 70% to 90% seen once. CDR1 SGHNT and CDR2 YYREEE come from the germline V gene (reference sequence). Losses at the gene ends were 0 bases for V and 4 bases for J; bases not matched to a gene: 6. The CDR3 runs to 15 residues. The sequence was obtained from an adult with mismatch repair-deficient cancer. V and J are TRBV5-4 and TRBJ1-1; 7 positions match TRBD1. Specimen: peripheral blood, collected approximately 78 weeks after starting pembrolizumab. The CDR3 loop reads CASSLVRGRTTEAFF. CDR3 sequence (DNA): TGTGCCAGCAGCTTGGTTAGGGGGCGGACCACTGAAGCTTTCTTT.